The T cell receptor (beta chain) under discussion was sequenced for a study of cytomegalovirus exposure and HLA in healthy donors. As for the study in general: The Caucasian-associated ancestry cluster held around 81% of some 420 genotyped donors. Overall study findings and caveats: Among TCR sequences, most were rare, though some public TCRs appeared in many donors. Sequencing had likely introduced a cluster of highly shared sequence variants as an artifact.

A word on this clone: The antigen is undetermined.

CDR1 is MNHEY, CDR2 SMNVEV, per germline (reference sequence). This CDR3 contains 15 residues. Trimming cost V 4 bases and J 1 base; bases outside gene matches: 2. It was with 60 Vbeta and 13 Jbeta primers that the PCR ran. How the authors handled the data: A follow-up analysis tallied 73 million or so unique TCR beta chains, some 9.9 million shared. The method was immunoSEQ multiplex PCR; TCRdb's version includes in-frame clones alone and lacks a portion of them. Clone size and V and J calls were adopted from that table, with D and trimming inferred from the DNA. Altogether over 150,000 clones are present, 80% being singletons, with the ten largest covering approximately 4.5%.

The chain is built from TRBV27 and TRBJ2-3, with 10 bases matching TRBD2. This sequence was found in a man aged 25-40 years in good health and CMV-seronegative. Material: PBMCs. CDR3 in amino acids: CASSSLAGGTDTQYF. The CDR3 nucleotides read TGTGCCAGCAGTTCTCTAGCGGGGGGCACAGATACGCAGTATTTT.